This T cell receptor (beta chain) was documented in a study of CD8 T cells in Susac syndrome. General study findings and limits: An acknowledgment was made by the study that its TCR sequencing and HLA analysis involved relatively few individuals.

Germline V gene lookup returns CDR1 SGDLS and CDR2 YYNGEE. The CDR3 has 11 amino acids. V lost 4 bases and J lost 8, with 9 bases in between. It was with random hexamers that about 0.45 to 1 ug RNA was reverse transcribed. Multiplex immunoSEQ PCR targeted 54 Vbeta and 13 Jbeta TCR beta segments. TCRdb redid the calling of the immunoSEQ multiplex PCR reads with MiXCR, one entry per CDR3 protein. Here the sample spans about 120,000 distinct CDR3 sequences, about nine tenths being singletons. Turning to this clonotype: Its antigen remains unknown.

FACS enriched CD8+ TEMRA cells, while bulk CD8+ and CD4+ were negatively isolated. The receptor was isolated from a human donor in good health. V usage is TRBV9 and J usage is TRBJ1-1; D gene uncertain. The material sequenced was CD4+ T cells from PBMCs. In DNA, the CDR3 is TGTGCCAGCAGCCCCCGGAAGGAAGCTTTCTTT. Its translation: CASSPRKEAFF.